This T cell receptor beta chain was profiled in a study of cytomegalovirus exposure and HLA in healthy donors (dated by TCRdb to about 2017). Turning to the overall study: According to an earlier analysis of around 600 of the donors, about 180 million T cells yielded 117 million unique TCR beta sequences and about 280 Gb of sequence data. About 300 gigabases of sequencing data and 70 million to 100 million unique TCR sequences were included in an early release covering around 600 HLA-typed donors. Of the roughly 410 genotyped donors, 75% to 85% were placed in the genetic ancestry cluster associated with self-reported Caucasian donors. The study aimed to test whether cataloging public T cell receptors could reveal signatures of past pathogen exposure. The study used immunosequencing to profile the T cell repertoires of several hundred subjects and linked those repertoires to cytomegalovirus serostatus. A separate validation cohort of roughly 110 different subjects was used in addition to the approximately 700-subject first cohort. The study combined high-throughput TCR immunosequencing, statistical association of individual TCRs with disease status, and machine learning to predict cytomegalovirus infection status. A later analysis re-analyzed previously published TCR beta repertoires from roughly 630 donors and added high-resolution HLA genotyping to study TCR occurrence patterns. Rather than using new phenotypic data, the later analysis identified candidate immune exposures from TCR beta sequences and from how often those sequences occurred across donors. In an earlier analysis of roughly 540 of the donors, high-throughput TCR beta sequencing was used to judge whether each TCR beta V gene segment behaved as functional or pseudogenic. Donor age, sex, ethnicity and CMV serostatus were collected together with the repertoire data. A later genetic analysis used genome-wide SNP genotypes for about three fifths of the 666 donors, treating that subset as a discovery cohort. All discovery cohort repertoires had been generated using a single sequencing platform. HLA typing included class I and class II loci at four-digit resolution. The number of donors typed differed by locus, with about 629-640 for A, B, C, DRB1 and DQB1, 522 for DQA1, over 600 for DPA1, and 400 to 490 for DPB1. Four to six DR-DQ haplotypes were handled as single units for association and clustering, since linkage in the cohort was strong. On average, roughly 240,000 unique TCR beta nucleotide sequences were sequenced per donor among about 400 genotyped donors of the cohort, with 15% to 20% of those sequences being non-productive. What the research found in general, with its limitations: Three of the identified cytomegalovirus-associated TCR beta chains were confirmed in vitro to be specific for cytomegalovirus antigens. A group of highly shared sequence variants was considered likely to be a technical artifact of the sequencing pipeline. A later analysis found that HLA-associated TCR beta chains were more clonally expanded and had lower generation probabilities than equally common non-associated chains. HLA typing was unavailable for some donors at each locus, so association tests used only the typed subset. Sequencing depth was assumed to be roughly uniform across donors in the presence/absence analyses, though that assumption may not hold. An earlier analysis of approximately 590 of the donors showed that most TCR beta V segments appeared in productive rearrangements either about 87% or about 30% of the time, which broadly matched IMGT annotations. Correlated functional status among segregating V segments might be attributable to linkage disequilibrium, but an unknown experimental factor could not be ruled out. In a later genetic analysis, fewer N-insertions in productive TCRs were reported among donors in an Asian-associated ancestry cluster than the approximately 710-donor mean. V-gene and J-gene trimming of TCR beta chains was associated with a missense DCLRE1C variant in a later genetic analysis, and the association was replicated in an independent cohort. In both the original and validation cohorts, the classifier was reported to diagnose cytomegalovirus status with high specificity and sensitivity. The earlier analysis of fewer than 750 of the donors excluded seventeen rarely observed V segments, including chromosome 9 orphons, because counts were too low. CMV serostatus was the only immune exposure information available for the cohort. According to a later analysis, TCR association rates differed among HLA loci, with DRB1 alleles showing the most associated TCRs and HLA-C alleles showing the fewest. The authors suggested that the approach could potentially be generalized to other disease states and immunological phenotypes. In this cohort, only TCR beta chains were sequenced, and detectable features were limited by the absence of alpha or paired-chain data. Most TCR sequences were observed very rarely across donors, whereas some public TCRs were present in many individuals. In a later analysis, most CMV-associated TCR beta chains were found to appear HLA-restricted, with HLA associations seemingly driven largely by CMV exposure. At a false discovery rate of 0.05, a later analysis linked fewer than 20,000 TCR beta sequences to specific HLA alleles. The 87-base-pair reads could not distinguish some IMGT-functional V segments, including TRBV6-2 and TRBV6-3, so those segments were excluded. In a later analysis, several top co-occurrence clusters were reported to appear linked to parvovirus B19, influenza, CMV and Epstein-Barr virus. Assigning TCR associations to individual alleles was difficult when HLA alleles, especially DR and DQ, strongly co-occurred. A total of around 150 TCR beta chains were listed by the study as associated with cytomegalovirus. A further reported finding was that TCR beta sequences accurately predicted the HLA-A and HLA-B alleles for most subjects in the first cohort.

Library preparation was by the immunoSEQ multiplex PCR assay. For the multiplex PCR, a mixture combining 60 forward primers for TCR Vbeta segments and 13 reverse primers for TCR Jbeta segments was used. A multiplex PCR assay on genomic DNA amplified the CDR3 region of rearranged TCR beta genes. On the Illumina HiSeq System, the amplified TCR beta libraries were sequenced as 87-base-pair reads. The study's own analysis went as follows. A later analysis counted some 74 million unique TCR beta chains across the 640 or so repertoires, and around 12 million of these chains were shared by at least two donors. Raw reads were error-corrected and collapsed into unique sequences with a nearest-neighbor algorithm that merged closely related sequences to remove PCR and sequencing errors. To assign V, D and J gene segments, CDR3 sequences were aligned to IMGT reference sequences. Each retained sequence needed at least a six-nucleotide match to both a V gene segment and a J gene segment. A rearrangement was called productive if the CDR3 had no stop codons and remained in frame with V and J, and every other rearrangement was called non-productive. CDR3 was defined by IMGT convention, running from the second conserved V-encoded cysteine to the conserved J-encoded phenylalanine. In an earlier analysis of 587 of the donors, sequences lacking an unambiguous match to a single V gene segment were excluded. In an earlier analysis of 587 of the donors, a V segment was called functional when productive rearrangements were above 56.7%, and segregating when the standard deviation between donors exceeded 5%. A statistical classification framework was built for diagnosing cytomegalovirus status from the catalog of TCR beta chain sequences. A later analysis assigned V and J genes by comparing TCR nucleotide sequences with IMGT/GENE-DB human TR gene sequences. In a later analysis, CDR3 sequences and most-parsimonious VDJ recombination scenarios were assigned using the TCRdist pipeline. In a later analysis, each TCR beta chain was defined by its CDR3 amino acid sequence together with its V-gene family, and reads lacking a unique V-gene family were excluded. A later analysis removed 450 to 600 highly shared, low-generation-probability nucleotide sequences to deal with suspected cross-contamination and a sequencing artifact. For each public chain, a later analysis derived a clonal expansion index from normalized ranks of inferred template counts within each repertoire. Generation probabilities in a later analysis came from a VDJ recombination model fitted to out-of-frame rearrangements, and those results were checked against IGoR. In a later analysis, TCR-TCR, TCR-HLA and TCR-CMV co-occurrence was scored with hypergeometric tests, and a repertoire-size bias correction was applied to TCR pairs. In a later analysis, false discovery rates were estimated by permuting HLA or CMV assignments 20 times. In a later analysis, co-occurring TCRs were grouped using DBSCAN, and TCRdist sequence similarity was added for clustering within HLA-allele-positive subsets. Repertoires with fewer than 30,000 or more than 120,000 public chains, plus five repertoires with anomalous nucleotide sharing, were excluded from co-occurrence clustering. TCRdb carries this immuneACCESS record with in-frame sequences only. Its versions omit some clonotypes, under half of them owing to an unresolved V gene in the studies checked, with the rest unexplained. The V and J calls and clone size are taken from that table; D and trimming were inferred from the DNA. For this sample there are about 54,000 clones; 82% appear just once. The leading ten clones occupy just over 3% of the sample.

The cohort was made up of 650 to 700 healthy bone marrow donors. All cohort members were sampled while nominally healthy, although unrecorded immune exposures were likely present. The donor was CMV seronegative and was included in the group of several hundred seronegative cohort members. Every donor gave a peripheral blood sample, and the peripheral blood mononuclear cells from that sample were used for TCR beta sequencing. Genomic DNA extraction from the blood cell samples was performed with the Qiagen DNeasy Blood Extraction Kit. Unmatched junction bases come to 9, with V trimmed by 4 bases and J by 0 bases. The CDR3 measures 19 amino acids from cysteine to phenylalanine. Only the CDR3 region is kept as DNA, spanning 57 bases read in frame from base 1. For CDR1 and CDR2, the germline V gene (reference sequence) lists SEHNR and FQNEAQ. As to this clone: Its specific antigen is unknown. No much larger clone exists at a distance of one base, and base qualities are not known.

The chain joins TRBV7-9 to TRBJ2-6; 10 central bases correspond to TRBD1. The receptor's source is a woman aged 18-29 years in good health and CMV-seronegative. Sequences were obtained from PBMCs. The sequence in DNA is TGTGCCAGCAGCTCCCGGACAGGGGGAAGGACCTCTGGGGCCAACGTCCTGACTTTC. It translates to CASSSRTGGRTSGANVLTF. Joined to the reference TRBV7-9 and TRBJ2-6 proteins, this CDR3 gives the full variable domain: DTGVSQNPRHKITKRGQNVTFRCDPISEHNRLYWYRQTLGQGPEFLTYFQNEAQLEKSRLLSDRFSAERPKGSFSTLEIQRTEQGDSAMYLCASSSRTGGRTSGANVLTFGAGSRLTVL.